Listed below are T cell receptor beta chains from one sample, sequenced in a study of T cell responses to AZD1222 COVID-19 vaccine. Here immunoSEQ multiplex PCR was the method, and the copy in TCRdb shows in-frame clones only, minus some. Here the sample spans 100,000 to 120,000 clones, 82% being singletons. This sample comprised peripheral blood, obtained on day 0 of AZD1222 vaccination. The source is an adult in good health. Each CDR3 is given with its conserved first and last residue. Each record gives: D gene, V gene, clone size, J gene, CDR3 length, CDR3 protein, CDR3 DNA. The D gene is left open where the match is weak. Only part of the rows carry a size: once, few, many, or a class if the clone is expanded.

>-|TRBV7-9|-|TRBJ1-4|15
CASSLAAARVEKLFF
TGTGCCAGCAGCTTAGCGGCGGCTAGAGTTGAAAAACTGTTTTTT
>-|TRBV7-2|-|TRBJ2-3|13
CASSPLGPREQYF
TGTGCCAGCAGCCCGCTCGGGCCCCGGGAGCAGTATTTT
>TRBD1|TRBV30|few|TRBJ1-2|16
CAWTNRDRGLGYGYTF
TGTGCCTGGACAAACCGGGACAGGGGCTTAGGGTATGGCTACACCTTC
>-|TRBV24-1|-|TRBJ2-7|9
CASGYEQYF
TGTGCCTCCGGCTACGAGCAGTACTTC
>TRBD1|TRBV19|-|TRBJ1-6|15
CASRPGQASGSPLHF
TGTGCCAGTAGGCCGGGACAGGCAAGCGGTTCACCCCTCCACTTT
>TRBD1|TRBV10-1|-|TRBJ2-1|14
CASSWDRGSDEQFF
TGCGCCAGCAGTTGGGACAGGGGGAGTGATGAGCAGTTCTTC
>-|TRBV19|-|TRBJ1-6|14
CASSNQGNNSPLHF
TGTGCCAGTAGTAACCAGGGAAATAATTCACCCCTCCACTTT
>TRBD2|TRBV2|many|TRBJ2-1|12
CASSAEGLGSFF
TGTGCCAGCAGTGCAGAAGGACTAGGATCCTTCTTC
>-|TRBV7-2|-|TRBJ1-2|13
CASSLAGLGGYTF
TGTGCCAGCAGCTTGGCAGGACTTGGGGGCTACACCTTC
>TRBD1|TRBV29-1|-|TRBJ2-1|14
CSVSHRGGYNEQFF
TGCAGCGTTAGTCACAGGGGTGGCTACAATGAGCAGTTCTTC
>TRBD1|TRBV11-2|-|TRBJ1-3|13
CASGQGSGNTIYF
TGTGCCAGCGGACAGGGTAGTGGAAACACCATATATTTT
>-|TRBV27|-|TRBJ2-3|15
CASSLVGRVGDTQYF
TGTGCCAGCAGTTTGGTAGGCAGGGTTGGAGATACGCAGTATTTT
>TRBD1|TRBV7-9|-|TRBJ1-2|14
CASSSDRAFYGYTF
TGTGCCAGCAGTTCGGACAGGGCGTTCTATGGCTACACCTTC
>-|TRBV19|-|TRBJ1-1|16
CASSIGFSPGNTEAFF
TGTGCCAGTAGTATAGGCTTTTCGCCCGGGAACACTGAAGCTTTCTTT
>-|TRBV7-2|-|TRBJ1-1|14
CASSLVQGLTEAFF
TGTGCCAGCAGCTTAGTACAGGGCTTGACTGAAGCTTTCTTT
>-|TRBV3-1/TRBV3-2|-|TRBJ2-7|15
CASSQVRLRVNEQYF
TGTGCCAGCAGCCAAGTCCGCCTCAGGGTCAACGAGCAGTACTTC
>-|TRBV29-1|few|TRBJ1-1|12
CSVVIRVSEAFF
TGCAGCGTTGTAATCAGGGTGTCTGAAGCTTTCTTT
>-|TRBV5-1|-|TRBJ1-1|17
CASSLDRVRTPNTEAFF
TGCGCCAGCAGCTTGGACCGCGTGCGGACACCGAACACTGAAGCTTTCTTT
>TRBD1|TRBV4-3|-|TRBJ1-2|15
CASSLLTGQGTGYTF
TGCGCCAGCAGCCTTCTGACAGGACAGGGGACTGGCTACACCTTC
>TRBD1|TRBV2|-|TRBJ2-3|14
CASSRTGATDTQYF
TGTGCCAGCAGTAGGACAGGGGCCACAGATACGCAGTATTTT
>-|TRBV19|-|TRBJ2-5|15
CASSRIPDTQETQYF
TGTGCCAGTAGTAGAATTCCAGACACACAAGAGACCCAGTACTTC
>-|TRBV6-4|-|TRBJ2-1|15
CASSDHLRVGSEQFF
TGTGCCAGCAGTGACCACCTCCGAGTCGGGAGTGAGCAGTTCTTC
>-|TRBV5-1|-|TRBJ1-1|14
CASSLLTDDTEAFF
TGCGCCAGCAGCTTGTTAACAGACGACACTGAAGCTTTCTTT
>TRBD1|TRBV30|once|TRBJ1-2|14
CAWIADRTNYGYTF
TGTGCCTGGATTGCGGACAGGACTAACTATGGCTACACCTTC
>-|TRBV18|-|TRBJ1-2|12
CASSRTGGGYTF
TGTGCCAGCTCACGGACCGGAGGGGGCTACACCTTC
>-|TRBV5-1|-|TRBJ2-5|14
CASSRDASQETQYF
TGCGCCAGCAGCCGGGACGCCAGCCAAGAGACCCAGTACTTC
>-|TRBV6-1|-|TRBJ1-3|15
CASSRGRNSGNTIYF
TGTGCCAGCAGCCGGGGGCGTAACTCTGGAAACACCATATATTTT
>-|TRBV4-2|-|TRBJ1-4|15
CASSPLTGLHEKLFF
TGTGCCAGCAGCCCCTTGACGGGATTACATGAAAAACTGTTTTTT
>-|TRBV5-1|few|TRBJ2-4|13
CASTDLFKNIQYF
TGCGCCAGCACCGACTTATTCAAAAACATTCAGTACTTC
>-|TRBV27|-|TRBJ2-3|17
CASSLWGTALSTDTQYF
TGTGCCAGCAGTTTGTGGGGAACCGCCCTTTCCACAGATACGCAGTATTTT
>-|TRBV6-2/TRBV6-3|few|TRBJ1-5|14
CASSLDLPNQPQHF
TGTGCCAGCAGTTTAGATCTCCCCAATCAGCCCCAGCATTTT
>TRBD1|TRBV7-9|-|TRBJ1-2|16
CASSLLRDRTNYGYTF
TGTGCCAGCAGCTTACTTCGGGACAGAACTAACTATGGCTACACCTTC
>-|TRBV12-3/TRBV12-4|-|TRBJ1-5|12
CASSFSNQPQHF
TGTGCCAGCAGTTTTAGCAATCAGCCCCAGCATTTT
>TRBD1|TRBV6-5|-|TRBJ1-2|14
CASRTGGLGYGYTF
TGTGCCAGCCGGACAGGGGGCTTGGGCTATGGCTACACCTTC
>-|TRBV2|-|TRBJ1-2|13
CASSGDGGGGYTF
TGTGCCAGCAGTGGGGACGGCGGCGGAGGCTACACCTTC
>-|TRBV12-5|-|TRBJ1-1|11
CASMRNTEAFF
TGTGCTAGTATGCGGAACACTGAAGCTTTCTTT
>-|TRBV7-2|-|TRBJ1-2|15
CASSSPPQAPVGYTF
TGTGCCAGCAGCTCCCCTCCCCAGGCCCCGGTTGGCTACACCTTC
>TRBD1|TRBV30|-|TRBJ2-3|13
CAWTTGSTDTQYF
TGTGCCTGGACGACAGGGAGCACAGATACGCAGTATTTT
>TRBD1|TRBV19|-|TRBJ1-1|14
CASSADRLYTEAFF
TGTGCCAGTAGTGCGGACAGGCTGTACACTGAAGCTTTCTTT
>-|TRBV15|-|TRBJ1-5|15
CATPKPRAGNQPQHF
TGTGCCACCCCCAAGCCCCGAGCTGGCAATCAGCCCCAGCATTTT
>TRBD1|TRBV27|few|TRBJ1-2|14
CASSQTGGGYGYTF
TGTGCCAGCAGTCAGACAGGGGGAGGCTATGGCTACACCTTC
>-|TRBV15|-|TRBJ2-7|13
CATSNPGRAEQYF
TGTGCCACCAGCAATCCGGGTCGGGCAGAGCAGTACTTC
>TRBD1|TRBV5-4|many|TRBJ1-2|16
CASSLRQGAINYGYTF
TGTGCCAGCAGCTTACGGCAGGGGGCAATTAACTATGGCTACACCTTC
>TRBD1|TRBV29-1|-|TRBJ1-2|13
CSVDLGQGDGYTF
TGCAGCGTTGACCTCGGACAGGGTGATGGCTACACCTTC
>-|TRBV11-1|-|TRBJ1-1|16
CASSKDQGSWNTEAFF
TGTGCCAGCAGCAAAGATCAGGGTTCGTGGAACACTGAAGCTTTCTTT